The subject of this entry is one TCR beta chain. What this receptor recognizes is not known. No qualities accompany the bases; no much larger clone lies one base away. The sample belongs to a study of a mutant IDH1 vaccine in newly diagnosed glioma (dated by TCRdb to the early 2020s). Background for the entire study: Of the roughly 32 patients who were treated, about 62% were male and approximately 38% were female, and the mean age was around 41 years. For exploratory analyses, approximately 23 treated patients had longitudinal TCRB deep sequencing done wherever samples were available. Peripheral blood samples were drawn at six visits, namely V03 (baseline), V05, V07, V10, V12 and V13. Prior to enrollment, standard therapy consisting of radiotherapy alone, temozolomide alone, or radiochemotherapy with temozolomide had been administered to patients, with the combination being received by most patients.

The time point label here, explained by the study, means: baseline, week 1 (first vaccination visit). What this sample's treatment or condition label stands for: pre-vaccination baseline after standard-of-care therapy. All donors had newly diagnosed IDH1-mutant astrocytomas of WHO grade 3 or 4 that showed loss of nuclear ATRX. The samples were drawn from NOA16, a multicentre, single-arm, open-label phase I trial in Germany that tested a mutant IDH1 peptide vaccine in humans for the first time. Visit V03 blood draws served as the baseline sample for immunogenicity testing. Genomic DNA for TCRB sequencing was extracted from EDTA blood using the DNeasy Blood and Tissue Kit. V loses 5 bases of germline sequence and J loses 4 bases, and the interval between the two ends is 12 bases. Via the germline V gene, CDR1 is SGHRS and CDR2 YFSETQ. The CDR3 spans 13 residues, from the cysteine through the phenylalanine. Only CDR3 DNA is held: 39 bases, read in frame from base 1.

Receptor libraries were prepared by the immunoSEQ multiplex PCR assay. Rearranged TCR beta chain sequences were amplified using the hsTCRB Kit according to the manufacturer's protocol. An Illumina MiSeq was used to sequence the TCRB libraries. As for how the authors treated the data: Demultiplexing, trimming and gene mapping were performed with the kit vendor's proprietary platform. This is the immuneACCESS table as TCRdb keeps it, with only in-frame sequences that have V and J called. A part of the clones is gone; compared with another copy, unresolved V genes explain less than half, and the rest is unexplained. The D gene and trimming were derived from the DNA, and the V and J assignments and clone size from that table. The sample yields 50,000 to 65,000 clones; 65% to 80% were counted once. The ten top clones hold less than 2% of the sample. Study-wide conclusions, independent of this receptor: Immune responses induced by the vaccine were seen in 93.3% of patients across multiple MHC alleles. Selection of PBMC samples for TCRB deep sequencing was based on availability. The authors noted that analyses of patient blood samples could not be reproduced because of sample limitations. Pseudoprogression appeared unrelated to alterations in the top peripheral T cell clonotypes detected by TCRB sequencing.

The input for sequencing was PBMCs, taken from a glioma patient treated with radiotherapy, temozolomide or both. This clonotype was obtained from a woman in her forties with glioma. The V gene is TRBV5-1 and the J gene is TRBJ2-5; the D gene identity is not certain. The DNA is TGCGCCAGCAGTAACGCAGTGGGAGAGACCCAGTACTTC. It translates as CASSNAVGETQYF.